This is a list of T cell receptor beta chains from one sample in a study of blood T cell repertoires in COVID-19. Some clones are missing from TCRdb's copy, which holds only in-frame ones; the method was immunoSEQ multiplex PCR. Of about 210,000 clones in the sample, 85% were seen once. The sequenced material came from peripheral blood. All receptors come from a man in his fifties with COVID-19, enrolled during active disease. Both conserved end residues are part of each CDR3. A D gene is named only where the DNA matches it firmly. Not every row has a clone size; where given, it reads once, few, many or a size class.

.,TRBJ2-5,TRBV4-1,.,TGCGCCAGCAGCCAAGACCCTATCAGGGCCCAAGAGACCCAGTACTTC,CASSQDPIRAQETQYF
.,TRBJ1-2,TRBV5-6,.,TGTGCCAGCAGCCCGCCACCGGGGGTGGCCTATGGCTACACCTTC,CASSPPPGVAYGYTF
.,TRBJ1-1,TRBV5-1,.,TGCGCCAGTGGGGCCTCGGATTGGAGCACTGAAGCTTTCTTT,CASGASDWSTEAFF
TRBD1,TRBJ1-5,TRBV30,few,TGTGCCTGGGCTCAGGGGGCGCGTCAGCCCCAGCATTTT,CAWAQGARQPQHF
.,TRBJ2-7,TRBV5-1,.,TGCGCCAGCAGCCGAGGCGGAGGCCCCACCTACGAGCAGTACTTC,CASSRGGGPTYEQYF
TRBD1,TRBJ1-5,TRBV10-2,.,TGCGCCAGCAGCGAGGGGGCAGGACCGAATCAGCCCCAGCATTTT,CASSEGAGPNQPQHF
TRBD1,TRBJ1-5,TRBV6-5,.,TGTGCCAGCAGTTCAAATTACAGGGGCGACAATCAGCCCCAGCATTTT,CASSSNYRGDNQPQHF
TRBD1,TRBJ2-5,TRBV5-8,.,TGTGCCAGCAGCTTGGCCGACAGGGTTGAGACCCAGTACTTC,CASSLADRVETQYF
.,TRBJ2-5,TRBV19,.,TGTGCCAGTAGTAGGTCGGGGACATACGGACAAGAGACCCAGTACTTC,CASSRSGTYGQETQYF
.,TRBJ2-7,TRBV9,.,TGTGCCAGCAGCGCCTCCACCAGGACAGCCCACGAGCAGTACTTC,CASSASTRTAHEQYF
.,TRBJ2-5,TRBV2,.,TGTGCCAGCAGCGCGCCCCCGGACACTCAAAGGGAGACCCAGTACTTC,CASSAPPDTQRETQYF
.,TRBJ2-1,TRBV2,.,TGTGCCAGCAGTGAATCGGTCGTTCGTGGGCCCCGAAATAATGAGCAGTTCTTC,CASSESVVRGPRNNEQFF
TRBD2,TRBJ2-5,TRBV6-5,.,TGTGCCAGCACCCCGGGGGGAGAGACCCAGTACTTC,CASTPGGETQYF
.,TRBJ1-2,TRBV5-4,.,TGTGCCAGCCGACTCCAGGGTAACTATGGCTACACCTTC,CASRLQGNYGYTF
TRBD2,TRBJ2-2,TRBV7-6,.,TGTGCCAGCAGCTTACGACTAGCGGGGGCTCCGAACACCGGGGAGCTGTTTTTT,CASSLRLAGAPNTGELFF
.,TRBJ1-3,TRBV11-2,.,TGTGCCAGCACCACAGACTCTGGAAACACCATATATTTT,CASTTDSGNTIYF
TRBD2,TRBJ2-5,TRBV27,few,TGTGCCAGCTCCGGGCGGGGGAACCTCCAAGAGACCCAGTACTTC,CASSGRGNLQETQYF
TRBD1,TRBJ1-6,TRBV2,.,TGTGCCAGCAACCGACAGGGCGGACCCCTCCACTTT,CASNRQGGPLHF
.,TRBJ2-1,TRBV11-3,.,TGTGCCAGCAGCTTTGGAGGGTCCTACAATGAGCAGTTCTTC,CASSFGGSYNEQFF
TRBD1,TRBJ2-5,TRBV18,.,TGTGCCAGCTTCCCGACAGGGGCGCTGGGGACCCAGTACTTC,CASFPTGALGTQYF
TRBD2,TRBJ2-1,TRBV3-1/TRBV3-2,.,TGTGCCAGCAGCCAAGTAGCCGGGACTAGCGGGGGGGCCGCCTACAATGAGCAGTTCTTC,CASSQVAGTSGGAAYNEQFF
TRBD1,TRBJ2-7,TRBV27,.,TGTGCCAGCAGTTTTGGGACAGGCTCCTACGAGCAGTACTTC,CASSFGTGSYEQYF
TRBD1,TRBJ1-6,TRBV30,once,TGTGCCTGGATCCTTGGGGGGACAGCCAATTCACCCCTCCACTTT,CAWILGGTANSPLHF
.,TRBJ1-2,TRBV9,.,TGTGCCAGCAGCGTGGCGGCATACCAAACTAACTATGGCTACACCTTC,CASSVAAYQTNYGYTF
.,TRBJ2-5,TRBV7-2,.,TGTGCCAGCAGCTTCCCCTTGGGGCAGATGAGTCAAGAGACCCAGTACTTC,CASSFPLGQMSQETQYF
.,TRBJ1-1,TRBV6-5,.,TGTGCCAGCAGAACGGGAGCTATTGAAGCTTTCTTT,CASRTGAIEAFF
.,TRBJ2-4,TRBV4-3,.,TGCGCCAGCAGCCAAGATGGGCTCTCCGGGGGCATTCAGTACTTC,CASSQDGLSGGIQYF
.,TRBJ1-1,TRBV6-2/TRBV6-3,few,TGTGCCAGCAGTTACTCCCTAAGACAGGCCTGGAACACTGAAGCTTTCTTT,CASSYSLRQAWNTEAFF
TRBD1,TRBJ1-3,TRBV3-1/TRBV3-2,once,TGTGCCAGCAGCCAGGGGGACAGGAGCTCTGGAAACACCATATATTTT,CASSQGDRSSGNTIYF
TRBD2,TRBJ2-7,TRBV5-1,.,TGCGCCAGCCCGGGGGGAGACTACGAGCAGTACTTC,CASPGGDYEQYF
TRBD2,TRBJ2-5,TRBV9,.,TGTGCCAGCAGCGTAGTAAGCGGGGGTGAGACCCAGTACTTC,CASSVVSGGETQYF
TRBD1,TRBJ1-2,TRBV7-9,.,TGTGCCAGCAGCCCCCCGGGACAGGGAGAAGGGCGCTATGGCTACACCTTC,CASSPPGQGEGRYGYTF
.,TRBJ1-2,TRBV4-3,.,TGCGCCAGCAGCCATGCCGACTCGAGACAGGCTGGAGGCTACACCTTC,CASSHADSRQAGGYTF
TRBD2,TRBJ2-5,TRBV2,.,TGTGCCAGCAGGAGGGACCGCGGGGGGAGCCAAGAGACCCAGTACTTC,CASRRDRGGSQETQYF
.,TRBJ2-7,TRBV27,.,TGTGCCAGCAGTCGCACAGGTTACGAGCAGTACTTC,CASSRTGYEQYF
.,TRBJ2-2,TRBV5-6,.,TGTGCCAGCAGACTTGACAGCACCGGGGAGCTGTTTTTT,CASRLDSTGELFF
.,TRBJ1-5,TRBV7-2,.,TGTGCCAGCAGCTTAGATCGGTTTCGGCCCCAGCATTTT,CASSLDRFRPQHF
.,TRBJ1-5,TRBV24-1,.,TGTGCCACCGGGTCGGCGGTGGGCAATCAGCCCCAGCATTTT,CATGSAVGNQPQHF
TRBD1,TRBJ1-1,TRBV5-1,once,TGCGCCAGCAGCCGACAGGGTACGGGCACTGAAGCTTTCTTT,CASSRQGTGTEAFF
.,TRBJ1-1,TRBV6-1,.,TGTGCCAGCAGGGAGGGGACTTCTGAAGCTTTCTTT,CASREGTSEAFF
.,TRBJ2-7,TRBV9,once,TGTGCCAGCAGCCCCCGGTTGGCCTCTCCGGGGGAGCAGTACTTC,CASSPRLASPGEQYF
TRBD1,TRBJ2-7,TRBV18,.,TGTGCCAGCTCACCGTACGGGACAGGATCCTACGAGCAGTACTTC,CASSPYGTGSYEQYF